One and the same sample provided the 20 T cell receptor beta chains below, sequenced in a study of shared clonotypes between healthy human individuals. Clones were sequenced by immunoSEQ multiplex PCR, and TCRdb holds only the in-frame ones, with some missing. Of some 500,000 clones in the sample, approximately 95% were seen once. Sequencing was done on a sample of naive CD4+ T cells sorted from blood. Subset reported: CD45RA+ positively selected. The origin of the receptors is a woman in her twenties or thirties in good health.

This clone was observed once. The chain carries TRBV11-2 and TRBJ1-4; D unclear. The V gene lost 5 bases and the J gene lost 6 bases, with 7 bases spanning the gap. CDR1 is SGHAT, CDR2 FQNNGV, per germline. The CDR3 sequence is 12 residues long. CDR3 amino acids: CASSHSDEKLFF. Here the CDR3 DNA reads TGTGCCAGCAGCCACTCAGATGAAAAACTGTTTTTT. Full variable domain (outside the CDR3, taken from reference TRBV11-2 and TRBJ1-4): EAGVAQSPRYKIIEKRQSVAFWCNPISGHATLYWYQQILGQGPKLLIQFQNNGVVDDSQLPKDRFSAERLKGVDSTLKIQPAKLEDSAVYLCASSHSDEKLFFGSGTQLSVL.

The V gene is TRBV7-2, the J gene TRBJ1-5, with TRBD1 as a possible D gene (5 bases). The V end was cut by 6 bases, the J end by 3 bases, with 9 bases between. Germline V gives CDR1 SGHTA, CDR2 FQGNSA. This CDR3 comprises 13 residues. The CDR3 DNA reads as TGTGCCAGCAGTCCGACAGTCAATCAGCCCCAGCATTTT. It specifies CASSPTVNQPQHF. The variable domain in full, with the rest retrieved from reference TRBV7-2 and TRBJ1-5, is GAGVSQSPSNKVTEKGKDVELRCDPISGHTALYWYRQSLGQGLEFLIYFQGNSAPDKSGLPSDRFSAERTGGSVSTLTIQRTQQEDSAVYLCASSPTVNQPQHFGDGTRLSIL.

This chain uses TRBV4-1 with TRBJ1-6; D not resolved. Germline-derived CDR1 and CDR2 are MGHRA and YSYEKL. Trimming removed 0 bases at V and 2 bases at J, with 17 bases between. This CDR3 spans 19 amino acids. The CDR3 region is CASSQDDSLVSAYNSPLHF. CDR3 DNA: TGCGCCAGCAGCCAAGATGATAGCCTAGTGAGCGCCTATAATTCACCCCTCCACTTT.

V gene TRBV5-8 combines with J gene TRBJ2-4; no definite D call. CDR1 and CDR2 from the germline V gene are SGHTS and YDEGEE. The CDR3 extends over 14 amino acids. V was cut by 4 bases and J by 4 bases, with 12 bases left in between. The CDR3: CASSPQRAKNIQYF. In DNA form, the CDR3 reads TGTGCCAGCAGCCCCCAACGGGCAAAAAACATTCAGTACTTC.

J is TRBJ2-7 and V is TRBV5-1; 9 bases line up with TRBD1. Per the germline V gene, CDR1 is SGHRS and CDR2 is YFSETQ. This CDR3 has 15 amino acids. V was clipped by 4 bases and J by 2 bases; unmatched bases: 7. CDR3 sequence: CASSVGTGPAYEQYF. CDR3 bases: TGCGCCAGCAGCGTGGGGACAGGGCCAGCCTACGAGCAGTACTTC.

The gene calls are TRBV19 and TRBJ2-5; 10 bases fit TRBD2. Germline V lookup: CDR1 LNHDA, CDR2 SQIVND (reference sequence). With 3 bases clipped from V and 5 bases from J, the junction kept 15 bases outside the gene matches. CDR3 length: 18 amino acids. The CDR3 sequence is CASSIQLASGRMRETQYF. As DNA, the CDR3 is TGTGCCAGTAGTATTCAACTGGCTAGCGGGAGAATGCGGGAGACCCAGTACTTC.

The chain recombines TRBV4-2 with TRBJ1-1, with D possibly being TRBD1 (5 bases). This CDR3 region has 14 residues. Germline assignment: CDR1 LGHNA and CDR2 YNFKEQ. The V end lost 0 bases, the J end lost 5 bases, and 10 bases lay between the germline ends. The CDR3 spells CASSQEEGRTEAFF. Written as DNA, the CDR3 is TGTGCCAGCAGCCAAGAAGAGGGGCGGACTGAAGCTTTCTTT.

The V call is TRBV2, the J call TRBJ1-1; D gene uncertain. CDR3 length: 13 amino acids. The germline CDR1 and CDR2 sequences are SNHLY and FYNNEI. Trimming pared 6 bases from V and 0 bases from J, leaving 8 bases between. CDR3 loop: CASSQRMNTEAFF. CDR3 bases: TGTGCCAGCAGCCAGAGAATGAACACTGAAGCTTTCTTT.

The CDR3 here is CASSPTGTQTGELFF. CDR3 DNA sequence: TGTGCCAGTAGTCCTACCGGGACACAGACCGGGGAGCTGTTTTTT. The chain has TRBV19 and TRBJ2-2; possibly TRBD1 for D (6 bases). CDR3 length: 15 amino acids. V lost 5 bases and J 5 bases, leaving 15 bases between the germline ends. CDR1 LNHDA and CDR2 SQIVND come from the germline V gene (reference sequence).

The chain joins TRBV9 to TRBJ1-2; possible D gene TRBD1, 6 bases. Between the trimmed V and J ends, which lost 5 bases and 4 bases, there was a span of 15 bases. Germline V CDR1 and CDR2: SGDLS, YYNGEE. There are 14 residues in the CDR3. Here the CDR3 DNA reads TGTGCCAGCAGTGGATTACCGGGGGCCTATGGCTACACCTTC. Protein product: CASSGLPGAYGYTF.

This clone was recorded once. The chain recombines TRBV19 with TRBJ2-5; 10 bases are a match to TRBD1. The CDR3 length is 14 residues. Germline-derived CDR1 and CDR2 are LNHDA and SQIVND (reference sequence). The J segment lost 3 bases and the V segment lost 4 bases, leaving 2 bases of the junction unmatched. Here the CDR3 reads CASSRGQGKETQYF. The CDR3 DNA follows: TGTGCCAGTAGTAGGGGACAGGGGAAAGAGACCCAGTACTTC. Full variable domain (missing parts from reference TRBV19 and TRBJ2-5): DGGITQSPKYLFRKEGQNVTLSCEQNLNHDAMYWYRQDPGQGLRLIYYSQIVNDFQKGDIAEGYSVSREKKESFPLTVTSAQKNPTAFYLCASSRGQGKETQYFGPGTRLLVL.

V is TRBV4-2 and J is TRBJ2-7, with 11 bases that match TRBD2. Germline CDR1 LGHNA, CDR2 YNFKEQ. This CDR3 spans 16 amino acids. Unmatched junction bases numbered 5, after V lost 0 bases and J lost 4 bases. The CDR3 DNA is TGTGCCAGCAGCCAAGATCGCGGGACTAGCGGTTACGAGCAGTACTTC. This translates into CASSQDRGTSGYEQYF.

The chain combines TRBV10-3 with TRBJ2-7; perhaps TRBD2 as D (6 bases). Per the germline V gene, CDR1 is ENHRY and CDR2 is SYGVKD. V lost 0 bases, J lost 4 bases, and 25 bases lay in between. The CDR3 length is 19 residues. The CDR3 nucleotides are TGTGCCATCAGTGAGTCGAATACAGCCCCGGTAGCGGACTATTACGAGCAGTACTTC. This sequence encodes CAISESNTAPVADYYEQYF.

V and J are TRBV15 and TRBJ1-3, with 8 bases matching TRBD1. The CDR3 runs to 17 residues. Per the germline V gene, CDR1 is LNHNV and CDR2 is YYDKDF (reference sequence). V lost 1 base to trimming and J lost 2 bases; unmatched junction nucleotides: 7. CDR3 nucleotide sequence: TGTGCCACCAGCAGAGGCTCCTCAGGGGGCCCTGGAAACACCATATATTTT. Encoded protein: CATSRGSSGGPGNTIYF.

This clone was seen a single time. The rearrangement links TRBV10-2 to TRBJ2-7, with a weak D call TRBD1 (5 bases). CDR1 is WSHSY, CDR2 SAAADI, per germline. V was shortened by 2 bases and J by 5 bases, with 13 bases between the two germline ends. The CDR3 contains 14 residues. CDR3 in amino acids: CASSEQGGVDEQYF. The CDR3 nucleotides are TGCGCCAGCAGTGAGCAGGGTGGGGTAGACGAGCAGTACTTC.

DNA of the CDR3: TGCGCCAGCAGCCAACCCCGACAGGCCCCCAAGCCCCAGCATTTT. Encoded protein: CASSQPRQAPKPQHF. This chain connects TRBV4-1 to TRBJ1-5, with D maybe TRBD1 (6 bases). Germline CDR1 MGHRA, CDR2 YSYEKL. The CDR3 totals 15 residues. Trimming pared 2 bases from V and 8 bases from J, leaving 16 bases between.

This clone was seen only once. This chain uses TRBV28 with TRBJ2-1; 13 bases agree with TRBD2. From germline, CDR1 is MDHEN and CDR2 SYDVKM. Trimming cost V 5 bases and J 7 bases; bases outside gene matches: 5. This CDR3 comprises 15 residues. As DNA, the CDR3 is TGTGCCAGCAGTACCGGGACTAGCGGGATGAATGAGCAGTTCTTC. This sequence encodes CASSTGTSGMNEQFF. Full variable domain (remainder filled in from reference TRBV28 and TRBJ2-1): DVKVTQSSRYLVKRTGEKVFLECVQDMDHENMFWYRQDPGLGLRLIYFSYDVKMKEKGDIPEGYSVSREKKERFSLILESASTNQTSMYLCASSTGTSGMNEQFFGPGTRLTVL.

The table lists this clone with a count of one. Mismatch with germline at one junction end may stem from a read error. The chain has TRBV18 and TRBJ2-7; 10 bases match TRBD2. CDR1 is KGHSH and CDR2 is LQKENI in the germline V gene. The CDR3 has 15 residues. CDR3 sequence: CASSSPGLASSEQYF. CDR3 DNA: TGTGCCAGCTCATCCCCGGGACTAGCGTCCTCCGAGCAGTACTTC.

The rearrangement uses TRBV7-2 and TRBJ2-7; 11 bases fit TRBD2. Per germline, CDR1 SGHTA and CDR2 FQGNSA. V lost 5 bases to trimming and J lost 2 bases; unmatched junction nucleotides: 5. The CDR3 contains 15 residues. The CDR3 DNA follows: TGTGCCAGCAGCGTCGGACTAGCGGGTCCCTACGAGCAGTACTTC. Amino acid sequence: CASSVGLAGPYEQYF.

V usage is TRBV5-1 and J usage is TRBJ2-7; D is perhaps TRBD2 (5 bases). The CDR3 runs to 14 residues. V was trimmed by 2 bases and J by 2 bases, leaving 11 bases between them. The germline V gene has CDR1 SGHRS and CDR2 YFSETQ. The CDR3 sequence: CASSLSGMTYEQYF. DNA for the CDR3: TGCGCCAGCAGCTTATCCGGGATGACCTACGAGCAGTACTTC.